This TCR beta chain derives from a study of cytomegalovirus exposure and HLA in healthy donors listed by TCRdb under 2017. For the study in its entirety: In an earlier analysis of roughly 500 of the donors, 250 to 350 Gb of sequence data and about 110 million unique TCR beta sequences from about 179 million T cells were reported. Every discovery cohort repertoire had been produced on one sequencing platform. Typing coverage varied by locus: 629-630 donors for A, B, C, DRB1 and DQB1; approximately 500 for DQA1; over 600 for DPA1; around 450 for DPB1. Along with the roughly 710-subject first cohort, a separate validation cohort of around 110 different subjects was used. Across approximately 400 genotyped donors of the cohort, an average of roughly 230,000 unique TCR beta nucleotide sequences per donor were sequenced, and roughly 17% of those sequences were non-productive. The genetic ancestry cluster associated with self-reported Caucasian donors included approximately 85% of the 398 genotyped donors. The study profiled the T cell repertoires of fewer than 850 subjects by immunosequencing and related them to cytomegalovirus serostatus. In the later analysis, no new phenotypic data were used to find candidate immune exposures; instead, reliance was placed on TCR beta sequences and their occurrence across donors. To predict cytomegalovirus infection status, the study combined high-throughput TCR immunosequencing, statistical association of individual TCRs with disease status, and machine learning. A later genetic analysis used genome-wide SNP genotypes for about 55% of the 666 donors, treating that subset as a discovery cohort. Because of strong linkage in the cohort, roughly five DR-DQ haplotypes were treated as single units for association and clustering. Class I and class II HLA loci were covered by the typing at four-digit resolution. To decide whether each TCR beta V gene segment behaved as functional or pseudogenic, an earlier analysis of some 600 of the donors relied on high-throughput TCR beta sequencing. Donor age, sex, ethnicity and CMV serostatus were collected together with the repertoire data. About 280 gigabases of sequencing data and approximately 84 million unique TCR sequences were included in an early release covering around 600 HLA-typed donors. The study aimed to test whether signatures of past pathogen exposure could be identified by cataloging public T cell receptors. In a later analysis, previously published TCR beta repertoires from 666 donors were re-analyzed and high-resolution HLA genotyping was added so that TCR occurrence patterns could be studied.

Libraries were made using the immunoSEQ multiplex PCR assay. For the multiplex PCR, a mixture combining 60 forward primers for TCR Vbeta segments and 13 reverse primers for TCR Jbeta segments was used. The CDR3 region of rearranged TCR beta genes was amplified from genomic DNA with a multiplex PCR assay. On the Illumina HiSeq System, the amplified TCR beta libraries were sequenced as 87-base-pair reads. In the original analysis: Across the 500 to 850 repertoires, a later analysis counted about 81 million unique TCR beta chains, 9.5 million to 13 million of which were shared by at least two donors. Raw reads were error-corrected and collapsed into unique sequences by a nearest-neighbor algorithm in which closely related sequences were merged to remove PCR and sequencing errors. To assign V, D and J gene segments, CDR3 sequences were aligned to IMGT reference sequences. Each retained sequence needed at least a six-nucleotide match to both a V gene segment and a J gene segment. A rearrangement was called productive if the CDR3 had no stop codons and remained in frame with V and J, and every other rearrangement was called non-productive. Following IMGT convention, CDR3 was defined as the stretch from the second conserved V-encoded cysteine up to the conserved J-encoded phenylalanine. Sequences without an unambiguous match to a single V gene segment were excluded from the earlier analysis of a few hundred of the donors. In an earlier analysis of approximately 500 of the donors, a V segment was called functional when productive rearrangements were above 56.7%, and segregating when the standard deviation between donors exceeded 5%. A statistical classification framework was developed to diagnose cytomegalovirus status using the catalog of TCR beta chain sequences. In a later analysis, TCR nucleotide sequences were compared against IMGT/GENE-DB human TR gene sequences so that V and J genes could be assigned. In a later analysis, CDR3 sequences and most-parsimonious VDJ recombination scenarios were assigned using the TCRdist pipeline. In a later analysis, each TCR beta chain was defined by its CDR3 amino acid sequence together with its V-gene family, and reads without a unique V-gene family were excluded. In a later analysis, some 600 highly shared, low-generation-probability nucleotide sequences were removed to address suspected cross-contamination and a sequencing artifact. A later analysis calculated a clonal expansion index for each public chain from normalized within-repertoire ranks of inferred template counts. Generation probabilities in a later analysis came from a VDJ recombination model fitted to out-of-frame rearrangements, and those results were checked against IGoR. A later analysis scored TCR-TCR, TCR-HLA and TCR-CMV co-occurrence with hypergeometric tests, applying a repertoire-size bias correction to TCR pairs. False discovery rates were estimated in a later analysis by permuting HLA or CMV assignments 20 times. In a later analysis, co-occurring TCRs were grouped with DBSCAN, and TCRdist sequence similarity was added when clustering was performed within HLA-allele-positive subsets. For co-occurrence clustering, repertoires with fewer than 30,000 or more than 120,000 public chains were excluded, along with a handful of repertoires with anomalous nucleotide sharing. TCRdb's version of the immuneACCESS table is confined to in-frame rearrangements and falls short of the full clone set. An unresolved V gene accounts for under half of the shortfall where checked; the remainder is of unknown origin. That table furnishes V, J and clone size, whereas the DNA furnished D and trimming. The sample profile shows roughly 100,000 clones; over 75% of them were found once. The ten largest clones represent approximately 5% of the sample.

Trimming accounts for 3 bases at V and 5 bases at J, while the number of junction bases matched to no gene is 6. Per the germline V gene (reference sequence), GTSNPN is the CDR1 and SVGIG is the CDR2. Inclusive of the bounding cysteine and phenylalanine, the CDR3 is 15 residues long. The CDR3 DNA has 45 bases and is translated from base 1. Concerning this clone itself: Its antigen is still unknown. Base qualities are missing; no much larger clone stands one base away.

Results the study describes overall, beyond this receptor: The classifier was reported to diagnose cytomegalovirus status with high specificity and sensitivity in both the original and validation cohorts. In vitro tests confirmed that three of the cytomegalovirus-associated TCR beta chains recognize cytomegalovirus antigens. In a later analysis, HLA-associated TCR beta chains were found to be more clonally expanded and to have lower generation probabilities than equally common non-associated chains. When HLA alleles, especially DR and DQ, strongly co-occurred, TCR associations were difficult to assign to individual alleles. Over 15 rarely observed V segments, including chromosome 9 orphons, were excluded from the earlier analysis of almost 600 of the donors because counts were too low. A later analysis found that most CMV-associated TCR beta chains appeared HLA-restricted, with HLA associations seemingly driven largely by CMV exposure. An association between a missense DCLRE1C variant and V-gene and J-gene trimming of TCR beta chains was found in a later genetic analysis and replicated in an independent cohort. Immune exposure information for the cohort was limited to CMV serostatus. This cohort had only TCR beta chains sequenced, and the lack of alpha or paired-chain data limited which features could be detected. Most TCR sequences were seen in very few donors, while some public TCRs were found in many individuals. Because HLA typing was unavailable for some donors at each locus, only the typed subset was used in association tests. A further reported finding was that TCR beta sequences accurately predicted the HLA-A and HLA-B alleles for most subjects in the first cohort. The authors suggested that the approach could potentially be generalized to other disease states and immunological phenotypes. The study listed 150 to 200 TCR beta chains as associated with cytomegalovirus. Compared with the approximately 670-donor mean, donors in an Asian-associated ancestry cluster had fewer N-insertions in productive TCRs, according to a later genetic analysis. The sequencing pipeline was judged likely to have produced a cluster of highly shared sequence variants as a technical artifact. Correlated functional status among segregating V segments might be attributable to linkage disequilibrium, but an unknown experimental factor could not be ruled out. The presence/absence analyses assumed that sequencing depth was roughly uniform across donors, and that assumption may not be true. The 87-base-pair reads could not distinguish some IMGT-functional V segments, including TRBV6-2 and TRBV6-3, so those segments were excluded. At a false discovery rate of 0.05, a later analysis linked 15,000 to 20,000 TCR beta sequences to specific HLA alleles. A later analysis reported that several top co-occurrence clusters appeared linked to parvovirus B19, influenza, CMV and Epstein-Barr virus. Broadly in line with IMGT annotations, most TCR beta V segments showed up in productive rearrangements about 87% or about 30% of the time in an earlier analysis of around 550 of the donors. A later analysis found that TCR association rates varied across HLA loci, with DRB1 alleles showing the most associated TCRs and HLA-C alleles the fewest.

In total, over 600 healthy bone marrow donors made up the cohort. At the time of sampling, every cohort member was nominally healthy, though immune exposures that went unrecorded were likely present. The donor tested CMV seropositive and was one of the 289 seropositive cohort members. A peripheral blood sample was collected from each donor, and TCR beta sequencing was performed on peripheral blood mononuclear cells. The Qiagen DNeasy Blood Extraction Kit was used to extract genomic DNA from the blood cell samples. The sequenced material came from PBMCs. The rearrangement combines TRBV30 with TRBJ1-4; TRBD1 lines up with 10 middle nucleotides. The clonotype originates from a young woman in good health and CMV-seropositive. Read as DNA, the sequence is TGTGCCTGGAGAAGTAAGACAGGGGGCAATGAAAAACTGTTTTTT. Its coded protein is CAWRSKTGGNEKLFF. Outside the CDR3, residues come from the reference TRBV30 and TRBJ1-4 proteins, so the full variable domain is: SQTIHQWPATLVQPVGSPLSLECTVEGTSNPNLYWYRQAAGRGLQLLFYSVGIGQISSEVPQNLSASRPQDRQFILSSKKLLLSDSGFYLCAWRSKTGGNEKLFFGSGTQLSVL.